A single sample gave rise to the 29 T cell receptor beta chains below, sequenced in a study of PD-1 blockade in classical Hodgkin lymphoma. Each of the patients experienced relapse following autologous stem cell transplantation, and their brentuximab vedotin exposure differed. Using magnetic negative selection, the CD4+ T cells were separated out of thawed PBMCs. The repertoire was sequenced with immunoSEQ multiplex PCR; TCRdb's copy has only in-frame clones and lacks some. Counted here are 30,000 or so clones, 75% to 95% occurring once; the ten biggest clones make up roughly 0.2%. Here the sequenced sample was CD4+ T cells from blood, taken at baseline. Source of these receptors: a human donor with classical Hodgkin lymphoma.

Details on this clone: Germline is not matched at one junction end, which may reflect a read error. The chain joins TRBV11-2 to TRBJ2-7, with unresolved D. The CDR3 length is 12 residues. Per the germline V gene, CDR1 is SGHAT and CDR2 is FQNNGV. The CDR3 loop reads CASSLDLQGQWF. CDR3 in DNA: TGTGCCAGCAGCTTAGATCTACAAGGGCAATGGTTC.

The CDR3 nucleotides read TGTGCCAGCTCAACGGCCCTACAGGGGGCATCTGACTATGGCTACACCTTC. As protein: CASSTALQGASDYGYTF. The chain joins TRBV18 to TRBJ1-2; TRBD1 matches 9 bases. Trimming took 5 bases from V and 3 from J; bases not matched to a gene: 13. Germline values: CDR1 KGHSH, CDR2 LQKENI. This CDR3 spans 17 amino acids.

V gene TRBV2 combines with J gene TRBJ1-1, with D hard to call. The V gene's germline CDR1 is SNHLY and CDR2 FYNNEI. The CDR3 has 11 residues. Trimming removed 10 bases from V and 5 bases from J, with 11 bases in between. The CDR3 loop reads CATSLSTEAFF. The CDR3 nucleotides read TGTGCCACCTCACTAAGTACTGAAGCTTTCTTT.

J is TRBJ2-7 and V is TRBV6-6; perhaps TRBD2 as D (6 bases). CDR1 MNHNY and CDR2 SVGAGI come from the germline V gene (reference sequence). The CDR3 is 12 residues long. The V and J ends lost 5 bases and 5 bases respectively, with 10 bases between them. The CDR3 reads CASSPGSDEQYF. CDR3 coding DNA: TGTGCCAGCAGTCCCGGGAGCGACGAGCAGTACTTC.

The chain links TRBV5-1 to TRBJ2-1; 9 bases are shared with TRBD2. Germline V CDR1 and CDR2: SGHRS, YFSETQ. The CDR3 loop spans 17 amino acids. V gave up 3 bases and J gave up 5 bases; unmatched junction bases: 12. The CDR3 spells CASSSFFAGGQNNEQFF. The CDR3 region has the DNA TGCGCCAGCAGCTCGTTCTTTGCGGGAGGGCAGAACAATGAGCAGTTCTTC. The variable domain in full, with the rest retrieved from reference TRBV5-1 and TRBJ2-1, is KAGVTQTPRYLIKTRGQQVTLSCSPISGHRSVSWYQQTPGQGLQFLFEYFSETQRNKGNFPGRFSGRQFSNSRSEMNVSTLELGDSALYLCASSSFFAGGQNNEQFFGPGTRLTVL.

This chain uses TRBV28 with TRBJ1-3; TRBD1 matches at 9 bases. V lost 5 bases and J lost 0; bases outside the gene matches: 5. CDR1 is MDHEN, CDR2 SYDVKM, per germline. The CDR3 length is 16 residues. CDR3 nucleotides: TGTGCCAGCAGTACGATGACAGGGGGCTCTGGAAACACCATATATTTT. Translated, it gives CASSTMTGGSGNTIYF.

V gene TRBV6-6 combines with J gene TRBJ1-1; D is possibly TRBD1 (5 bases). Germline lookup yields CDR1 MNHNY and CDR2 SVGAGI (reference sequence). V was trimmed by 0 bases and J by 1 base, leaving 9 bases between them. The CDR3 loop spans 15 amino acids. The CDR3 region is CASSYSWQGNTEAFF. The CDR3 DNA sequence: TGTGCCAGCAGTTACTCGTGGCAGGGGAACACTGAAGCTTTCTTT.

The V gene is TRBV6-5, the J gene TRBJ2-3; 10 nucleotides agree with TRBD1. CDR3 length: 16 residues. Germline assignment: CDR1 MNHEY and CDR2 SVGAGI. The V and J ends lost 2 bases and 3 bases, in that order; junction bases with no gene match: 5. CDR3 region: CASSYRTGGVTDTQYF. CDR3 sequence (DNA): TGTGCCAGCAGTTACCGGACAGGGGGAGTTACAGATACGCAGTATTTT.

This clone was observed a handful of times. The chain combines TRBV15 with TRBJ1-2; the D is unclear. V lost 4 bases, J lost 3 bases, and 15 bases lay in between. This CDR3 comprises 15 residues. Germline CDR1 is LNHNV and CDR2 is YYDKDF (reference sequence). CDR3 protein: CATSKNPTGYYGYTF. CDR3 nucleotides: TGTGCCACCAGCAAAAATCCGACGGGTTACTATGGCTACACCTTC.

CDR3 DNA sequence: TGTGCCATACAGGGGAATAATGAAAAACTGTTTTTT. Protein sequence: CAIQGNNEKLFF. This chain joins TRBV28 and TRBJ1-4; 7 bases align to TRBD1. Trimming removed 10 bases from V and 4 bases from J; junction bases left unmatched: 3. The CDR3 consists of 12 residues. Per the germline V gene, CDR1 is MDHEN and CDR2 is SYDVKM.

The gene calls are TRBV11-2 and TRBJ1-6; D gene ambiguous. The germline CDR1 and CDR2 sequences are SGHAT and FQNNGV. The CDR3 is 14 residues long. V dropped 3 bases and J dropped 7 bases, with 10 bases sitting between them. For the CDR3, the DNA is TGTGCCAGCAGCTTGGGAGGTCCGAATTCACCCCTCCACTTT. Translation: CASSLGGPNSPLHF. The full variable domain, its missing parts supplied by reference TRBV11-2 and TRBJ1-6, is EAGVAQSPRYKIIEKRQSVAFWCNPISGHATLYWYQQILGQGPKLLIQFQNNGVVDDSQLPKDRFSAERLKGVDSTLKIQPAKLEDSAVYLCASSLGGPNSPLHFGNGTRLTVT.

V is TRBV21-1 and J is TRBJ2-1; the table's D call, TRBD2, has no DNA check behind it. TRBV21-1 is a recognized pseudogene. This CDR3 has 17 residues. For the CDR3, the DNA is TGTGCCAGCAGCAGGCGAAGATCGGGACTAGCGGCTTGCGAGCAGTTCTTC. Translating it yields CASSRRRSGLAACEQFF.

This chain joins TRBV10-3 and TRBJ1-1; 8 bases fit TRBD1. The V and J ends lost 8 bases and 8 bases, in that order; junction bases with no gene match: 10. The germline V gene encodes CDR1 ENHRY and CDR2 SYGVKD. The CDR3 is 13 amino acids. The CDR3 bases are TGTGCCATCCAGGACAGGGTGAGTGTCGAAGCTTTCTTT. Translating it yields CAIQDRVSVEAFF.

V and J are TRBV6-5 and TRBJ1-5; D might be TRBD1 (5 bases). CDR1 MNHEY and CDR2 SVGAGI come from the germline V gene. Trimming cost V 5 bases and J 4 bases, with 15 bases left between them. The CDR3 sequence is 15 residues long. CDR3 coding DNA: TGTGCCAGCAGTGTTACCCCCGGGACGAATCAGCCCCAGCATTTT. Protein sequence: CASSVTPGTNQPQHF.

This sequence joins TRBV29-1 and TRBJ2-7; 9 nucleotides agree with TRBD1. V was pared by 7 bases and J by 6 bases, with 13 bases of the junction left unmatched. Germline V CDR1 and CDR2: SQVTM, ANQGSEA. The CDR3 sequence is 14 residues long. This chain's CDR3 is CSAQRPGQGSEQYF. The CDR3, as DNA: TGCAGCGCCCAGCGACCGGGACAGGGATCCGAGCAGTACTTC.

This clone has just a few counts. The rearrangement links TRBV7-9 to TRBJ1-4, with D possibly being TRBD1 (5 bases). CDR1 and CDR2 (germline): SEHNR, FQNEAQ (reference sequence). CDR3 size: 14 residues. Trimming left V 5 bases short and J 8 bases short, with 15 bases between. Written as DNA, the CDR3 is TGTGCCAGCAGCCACGGCAGGGAGGAAGAAAAACTGTTTTTT. Its protein product is CASSHGREEEKLFF.

J is TRBJ2-6 and V is TRBV5-1; no definite D call. V was trimmed by 2 bases and J by 0 bases, leaving 9 bases between them. The CDR3 is 16 residues long. The V gene's germline CDR1 is SGHRS and CDR2 YFSETQ. In DNA, the CDR3 is TGCGCCAGCAGCTTAGGCGAGCACTCTGGGGCCAACGTCCTGACTTTC. This translates into CASSLGEHSGANVLTF.

The chain uses TRBV2 and TRBJ1-3; 8 nucleotides agree with TRBD1. J was trimmed by 0 bases and V by 7 bases; bases with no gene match: 8. The CDR3 covers 16 residues. Germline V gene sequence: CDR1 SNHLY, CDR2 FYNNEI. The CDR3 region has the DNA TGTGCCAGCAAAGGACAGGGAGGGGGCTCTGGAAACACCATATATTTT. As protein: CASKGQGGGSGNTIYF.

The rearrangement links TRBV6-1 to TRBJ1-4; D perhaps matches TRBD1 (5 bases). CDR1 and CDR2 (germline): MNHNS, SASEGT. Trimming stripped 3 bases from V and 7 bases from J, with 15 bases between. This CDR3 is built from 15 residues. Here the CDR3 reads CASSDVSGTIEKLFF. The CDR3 nucleotides are TGTGCCAGCAGTGATGTTTCAGGGACCATTGAAAAACTGTTTTTT.

A single count supports this clone. This chain connects TRBV29-1 to TRBJ2-7, with D unclear. Germline CDR1 SQVTM, CDR2 ANQGSEA. This CDR3 contains 11 residues. Trimming removed 0 bases at V and 5 bases at J, with 5 bases between. The CDR3 loop is CSVEDDDEQYF. DNA of the CDR3: TGCAGCGTTGAAGATGACGACGAGCAGTACTTC.

V usage is TRBV12-5 and J usage is TRBJ2-7, with 8 bases fitting TRBD1. The V gene end was trimmed by 4 bases and the J gene end by 5 bases; junction bases not matched to a gene: 7. Germline CDR1 is LGHNT and CDR2 is FRNRAP. The CDR3 extends over 14 amino acids. CDR3 nucleotide sequence: TGTGCTAGTGGTTCCGGACAGGGTGGGAACGAGCAGTACTTC. Its protein product is CASGSGQGGNEQYF.

This chain joins TRBV6-4 and TRBJ2-1, with 8 bases that match TRBD2. This CDR3 is built from 19 residues. Trimming took 0 bases from V and 7 from J; bases not matched to a gene: 17. The germline V gene has CDR1 MRHNA and CDR2 SNTAGT. The CDR3 loop reads CASSDSGLSASGRVNEQFF. CDR3 nucleotide sequence: TGTGCCAGCAGTGACTCGGGTCTTTCGGCCAGCGGGAGAGTTAATGAGCAGTTCTTC.

The genes are TRBV11-2 and TRBJ1-1, with D tentatively TRBD1 (6 bases). V was clipped by 1 base and J by 1 base, with 16 bases between them. Looked up from germline, CDR1 is SGHAT and CDR2 is FQNNGV. CDR3 length: 17 residues. CDR3 DNA sequence: TGTGCCAGCAGCTTAGCATCCCTCCCGGGGGCGAACACTGAAGCTTTCTTT. Protein: CASSLASLPGANTEAFF.

The chain joins TRBV5-1 to TRBJ1-1; D is undetermined. Germline assignment: CDR1 SGHRS and CDR2 YFSETQ. This CDR3 spans 14 amino acids. V was pared by 2 bases and J by 1 base, with 9 bases between. CDR3 in amino acids: CASSLGLQNTEAFF. The CDR3, as DNA: TGCGCCAGCAGCTTAGGGCTACAGAACACTGAAGCTTTCTTT.

The chain's CDR3 is CASSTTSGAYNEQFF. CDR3 DNA sequence: TGTGCCAGTAGTACCACTAGCGGGGCCTACAATGAGCAGTTCTTC. The chain employs TRBV19 and TRBJ2-1, with 10 bases that match TRBD2. Looked up from germline, CDR1 is LNHDA and CDR2 is SQIVND (reference sequence). The CDR3 covers 15 residues. Trimming cost V 4 bases and J 2 bases; bases outside gene matches: 2.

This chain uses TRBV10-3 with TRBJ1-2, with a weak D call TRBD1 (6 bases). Trimming shortened V by 4 bases and J by 1 base, and 22 bases separated the two germline ends. Germline V gene sequence: CDR1 ENHRY, CDR2 SYGVKD. The length of the CDR3 is 18 residues. The CDR3 here is CAISVGTTTSGVNYGYTF. DNA for the CDR3: TGTGCCATCAGTGTCGGAACTACTACCTCAGGGGTTAACTATGGCTACACCTTC.

The chain recombines TRBV19 with TRBJ2-2; 12 nucleotides match TRBD1. This CDR3 region has 16 residues. Per germline, CDR1 LNHDA and CDR2 SQIVND (reference sequence). Trimming took 3 bases from V and 6 from J; bases not matched to a gene: 5. CDR3 in amino acids: CASSIGTGGRSGELFF. The DNA of the CDR3 is TGTGCCAGTAGTATCGGGACAGGGGGCAGGTCCGGGGAGCTGTTTTTT.

The chain combines TRBV18 with TRBJ2-7; TRBD1 matches at 7 bases. Germline V CDR1 and CDR2: KGHSH, LQKENI. V lost 6 bases and J lost 5; bases outside the gene matches: 13. The CDR3 has 15 amino acids. CDR3 DNA sequence: TGTGCCAGCTCCCGTCAGACAGGGAACAGGAACGAGCAGTACTTC. This gives the protein CASSRQTGNRNEQYF.

The chain has TRBV5-4 and TRBJ2-7; TRBD2 might be the D (5 bases). Germline CDR1 SGHNT, CDR2 YYREEE (reference sequence). Trimming removed 3 bases at V and 5 bases at J, with 15 bases between. This CDR3 spans 14 amino acids. CDR3 DNA sequence: TGTGCCAGCAGCTATCTAGGTAAAGCGGACGAGCAGTACTTC. Amino acids: CASSYLGKADEQYF. Supplemented by reference TRBV5-4 and TRBJ2-7, the full variable domain reads ETGVTQSPTHLIKTRGQQVTLRCSSQSGHNTVSWYQQALGQGPQFIFQYYREEENGRGNFPPRFSGLQFPNYSSELNVNALELDDSALYLCASSYLGKADEQYFGPGTRLTVT.